The subject of this entry is one T cell receptor beta chain. As yet, its antigen is unknown. TCRdb used MiXCR to reprocess the RT-PCR reads, holding one entry per CDR3 protein. The sample has some 500,000 distinct CDR3 sequences; over 10% are singletons. V was pared by 0 bases and J by 3 bases, with 8 bases between. This CDR3 contains 14 residues. Germline V gives CDR1 SQVTM, CDR2 ANQGSEA. The source of the sample is a study of response to subunit inactivated influenza vaccine. Study-level results: There was a suggestion from the authors that each seasonal influenza vaccination recruits few new T cells.

The sequence was obtained from a man aged 45 to 65 who received an inactivated influenza vaccine. The source material was PBMCs from blood, sampled more than 35 days after vaccination. V and J are TRBV29-1 and TRBJ2-2; D gene ambiguous. CDR3 region: CSVEEQQYTGELFF. CDR3 nucleotides: TGCAGCGTTGAAGAACAACAGTACACCGGGGAGCTGTTTTTT.